One sample yielded the 20 T cell receptor beta chains listed below, sequenced in a study of T-cell reconstitution after alpha-beta-depleted transplantation in children. Unique molecular identifiers tagged the TCRbeta library. TCRdb redid the calling of the PCR reads with MiXCR, one entry per CDR3 protein. The data contain hundreds of thousands of distinct CDR3 sequences, 16% of them seen just once; the ten biggest clones take up 1.1%. The sample was PBMCs from the stem cell graft donor, taken from the stem cell graft. These receptors were obtained from a human donor who donated a stem cell graft to a child with acute myeloid leukemia.

In its sample, this clonotype was seen a few times. In nucleotides, the CDR3 is TGTGCCAGCAGCTTGGCCAGGTCACTAGCGGGGGGGCTGAAGACCCAGTACTTC. Amino acid sequence: CASSLARSLAGGLKTQYF. The genes are TRBV5-5 and TRBJ2-5, with 13 bases fitting TRBD2. The CDR3 has 18 amino acids. Germline CDR1 reads SGHKS; CDR2 reads YYEKEE (reference sequence). The V and J ends lost 0 bases and 6 bases, in that order; junction bases with no gene match: 11.

There are many counts of this clonotype. The chain combines TRBV5-6 with TRBJ2-1, with D unresolved. Germline CDR1 SGHDT, CDR2 YYEEEE. The CDR3 spans 15 residues. The V end was cut by 6 bases, the J end by 2 bases, with 15 bases between. The DNA for the CDR3 is TGTGCCAGCAACATCCGGGTTGGGCCCTACAATGAGCAGTTCTTC. The encoded protein is CASNIRVGPYNEQFF.

The table lists this clonotype with many counts. The gene calls are TRBV20-1 and TRBJ2-7, with a tentative D call TRBD1 (6 bases). This CDR3 contains 12 residues. V shed 4 bases and J shed 1 base, with 8 bases lying between them. Germline CDR1 and CDR2: DFQATT and SNEGSKA (reference sequence). In nucleotides, the CDR3 is TGCAGTGCTATAGACAGGTCCTACGAGCAGTACGTC. Amino acids: CSAIDRSYEQYV.

This sequence joins TRBV7-9 and TRBJ2-7, with 7 bases fitting TRBD2. Germline V gene data show CDR1 as SEHNR and CDR2 as FQNEAQ (reference sequence). The CDR3 loop spans 14 amino acids. J was trimmed by 1 base and V by 5 bases; bases with no gene match: 5. The CDR3 reads CASSTRLASYEQYF. CDR3 DNA: TGTGCCAGCAGCACCAGACTAGCTTCCTACGAGCAGTACTTC.

The chain uses TRBV7-3 and TRBJ1-2; TRBD1 agrees at 7 bases. This CDR3 comprises 13 residues. With 5 bases clipped from V and 4 bases from J, the junction kept 4 bases outside the gene matches. Germline CDR1 is SGHTA and CDR2 is FQGTGA. The CDR3 here is CASSPGGPYGYTF. Written as DNA, the CDR3 is TGTGCCAGCAGCCCAGGGGGACCCTATGGCTACACCTTC.

This clonotype was seen a handful of times. The chain carries TRBV12-3 or TRBV12-4 and TRBJ2-3; 11 positions match TRBD2. The trim removed 6 bases at V and 0 bases at J, leaving 14 bases unmatched. The CDR3 is 19 amino acids. CDR3: CASRSILAGGLHSTDTQYF. CDR3 in DNA: TGTGCCAGCAGGTCTATCCTAGCGGGGGGTCTCCATAGCACAGATACGCAGTATTTT.

The sample holds many counts of this clonotype. The chain combines TRBV5-5 with TRBJ1-2, with a possible D match to TRBD1 (6 bases). The ends were cut back, 5 bases at V and 2 bases at J, with 16 bases in the middle. The CDR3 runs to 15 residues. CDR1 and CDR2 from the germline V gene are SGHKS and YYEKEE (reference sequence). This CDR3 reads CASSSTTGANYGYTF. CDR3 nucleotides: TGTGCCAGCAGTTCTACCACGGGGGCGAACTATGGCTACACCTTC.

This clonotype was counted ten times or more. The chain has TRBV29-1 and TRBJ2-3; no clear D gene. CDR1 is SQVTM and CDR2 is ANQGSEA in the germline V gene. Trimming took 1 base from V and 0 from J, leaving 8 bases between them. There are 14 residues in the CDR3. DNA of the CDR3: TGCAGCGTTGAAGGCGTTAGGAGCACAGATACGCAGTATTTT. Translation gives CSVEGVRSTDTQYF.

This clonotype showed up many times. This chain links TRBV7-2 with TRBJ2-1, with 7 bases matching TRBD1. J gave up 0 bases and V 4 bases, and 6 bases lay outside the gene matches. The CDR3 spans 16 residues. Germline CDR1 and CDR2: SGHTA and FQGNSA. The CDR3 loop reads CASSSGTDNSYNEQFF. The DNA of the CDR3 is TGTGCCAGCAGCTCCGGGACAGATAACTCCTACAATGAGCAGTTCTTC.

This clonotype was detected ten times or more. The chain employs TRBV9 and TRBJ2-5; TRBD2 agrees at 7 bases. V lost 3 bases and J lost 0; bases outside the gene matches: 2. Germline V CDR1 and CDR2: SGDLS, YYNGEE. This CDR3 comprises 14 residues. CDR3: CASSDGTNQETQYF. CDR3 DNA sequence: TGTGCCAGCAGCGATGGGACTAACCAAGAGACCCAGTACTTC. The full variable domain, completed using reference TRBV9 and TRBJ2-5, is DSGVTQTPKHLITATGQRVTLRCSPRSGDLSVYWYQQSLDQGLQFLIQYYNGEERAKGNILERFSAQQFPDLHSELNLSSLELGDSALYFCASSDGTNQETQYFGPGTRLLVL.

This sequence joins TRBV7-2 and TRBJ2-3, with D possibly called TRBD1 or TRBD2 (5 bases each). This CDR3 region has 15 residues. The germline CDR1 and CDR2 sequences are SGHTA and FQGNSA. V was trimmed by 2 bases and J by 5 bases, leaving 14 bases between them. CDR3 amino acids: CASSLLGTFGDTQYF. The CDR3 nucleotides are TGTGCCAGCAGCTTACTTGGGACCTTCGGAGATACGCAGTATTTT.

In this sample, this clonotype turned up many times. This sequence joins TRBV20-1 and TRBJ2-7; D is possibly TRBD1 or TRBD2 (5 bases each). The length of the CDR3 is 15 residues. V dropped 5 bases and J dropped 2 bases, with 19 bases sitting between them. Germline CDR1 is DFQATT and CDR2 is SNEGSKA (reference sequence). The DNA for the CDR3 is TGCAGTGCTTTTCCCCTCCGGGACGGTCCCTACGAGCAGTACTTC. This gives the protein CSAFPLRDGPYEQYF.

This chain joins TRBV28 and TRBJ2-1; 7 bases are shared with TRBD2. This CDR3 contains 16 residues. In germline, CDR1 is MDHEN, CDR2 SYDVKM. Unmatched junction bases numbered 11, after V lost 5 bases and J lost 4 bases. CDR3 protein: CASSLNRPSGYNEQFF. CDR3 DNA sequence: TGTGCCAGCAGTCTTAATCGGCCTAGCGGATACAATGAGCAGTTCTTC.

The chain combines TRBV7-9 with TRBJ1-2; TRBD1 is a possible D gene (6 bases). The germline V gene encodes CDR1 SEHNR and CDR2 FQNEAQ (reference sequence). The CDR3 extends over 14 amino acids. V lost 5 bases, J lost 5 bases, and 15 bases lay in between. CDR3 sequence reads: CASSVDSPGYGYTF. In nucleotides, the CDR3 is TGTGCCAGCAGCGTGGACAGCCCGGGGTATGGCTACACCTTC.

This clonotype was recorded at least ten times. The chain recombines TRBV20-1 with TRBJ2-7; D uncertain. The CDR3 covers 14 residues. The V gene lost 3 bases and the J gene lost 2 bases, with 14 bases spanning the gap. Germline V gives CDR1 DFQATT, CDR2 SNEGSKA (reference sequence). The CDR3 here is CSASSSRVAYEQYF. In DNA form, the CDR3 reads TGCAGTGCTAGCTCGTCCCGGGTCGCCTACGAGCAGTACTTC.

This clonotype was picked up a small number of times. This chain uses TRBV25-1 with TRBJ1-2; the D is unclear. The CDR3 runs to 15 residues. Germline CDR1 is MGHDK and CDR2 is SYGVNS. Trimming shortened V by 7 bases and J by 7 bases, and 22 bases separated the two germline ends. The CDR3 region has the DNA TGTGCCAGCAACTCGCCAGGACGTCCAGGAGGTGGCTACACCTTC. It encodes CASNSPGRPGGGYTF.

This clonotype has a count of ten or more. The V call is TRBV5-1, the J call TRBJ1-6, with TRBD1 matching 7 bases. This CDR3 contains 15 residues. Germline CDR1 and CDR2: SGHRS and YFSETQ. Trimming cost V 4 bases and J 7 bases; bases outside gene matches: 8. The CDR3 sequence is CASSLTRDSNSPLHF. DNA for the CDR3: TGCGCCAGCAGCCTCACCCGGGACAGCAATTCACCCCTCCACTTT.

The chain uses TRBV18 and TRBJ1-4; TRBD1 aligns across 7 bases. The CDR3 is 15 amino acids. V lost 2 bases to trimming and J lost 4 bases; unmatched junction nucleotides: 4. CDR1 and CDR2 (germline): KGHSH, LQKENI. The CDR3: CASSPTGDSNEKLFF. DNA for the CDR3: TGTGCCAGCTCACCAACCGGGGACAGTAATGAAAAACTGTTTTTT.

At least ten counts were recorded for this clonotype. The V gene is TRBV20-1, the J gene TRBJ1-5, with 8 bases matching TRBD1. The CDR3 is made up of 14 amino acids. CDR1 and CDR2 from the germline V gene are DFQATT and SNEGSKA (reference sequence). Trimming cost V 3 bases and J 5 bases; bases outside gene matches: 6. For the CDR3, the DNA is TGCAGTGCTAGTAGGCGGACAGGGCATCAGCCCCAGCATTTT. Its translation is CSASRRTGHQPQHF.

There are many counts of this clonotype. The chain has TRBV10-3 and TRBJ2-3; tentative D call: TRBD2 (6 bases). V was trimmed by 0 bases and J by 6 bases, leaving 10 bases between them. CDR1 and CDR2 (germline): ENHRY, SYGVKD. The length of the CDR3 is 14 residues. The CDR3: CAISESKRADTQYF. CDR3 coding DNA: TGTGCCATCAGTGAGTCGAAGCGGGCCGATACGCAGTATTTT.